This TCR beta chain is drawn from a study of blood T cell repertoires in COVID-19. Study overall: The United States, Italy and Spain supplied acute and convalescent COVID-19 samples. PBMCs, B-cell-depleted T cells, or T cells provided the cDNA or gDNA that made up the material.

Source study methods: Nucleated cell number was recorded as an estimate derived from reference gene primer amplification. Repertoires were generated with immunoSEQ multiplex PCR, while TCRdb's copy carries only in-frame clones and drops some. D and trimming were read from the DNA, whereas the V and J calls and clone size are those reported in that table. The sample has about 75,000 clones, more than 65% seen once. This clone was observed once. Germline V gene sequence: CDR1 LNHDA, CDR2 SQIVND (reference sequence). This CDR3 is built from 14 residues. The V gene lost 4 bases and the J gene lost 5 bases, with 14 bases spanning the gap.

Source material: peripheral blood. The source of this sequence is a woman aged 80 or over with active or convalescent COVID-19. The rearrangement links TRBV19 to TRBJ2-5; D might be TRBD2 (6 bases). The CDR3 protein is CASSTVAARETQYF. In DNA, the CDR3 is TGTGCCAGTAGTACGGTAGCGGCACGGGAGACCCAGTACTTC. Filled out from reference TRBV19 and TRBJ2-5, the complete variable domain reads DGGITQSPKYLFRKEGQNVTLSCEQNLNHDAMYWYRQDPGQGLRLIYYSQIVNDFQKGDIAEGYSVSREKKESFPLTVTSAQKNPTAFYLCASSTVAARETQYFGPGTRLLVL.